These T cell receptor beta chains were read from a single sample in a study of TIL therapy for anti-PD-1-resistant metastatic lung cancer. The repertoire was sequenced with immunoSEQ multiplex PCR; TCRdb's copy has only in-frame clones and lacks some. The top ten hold 2.5% to 3% of the sample, which has about 60,000 clones, around 87% seen once. The material was blood, obtained at baseline. The receptors shown here come from a person aged 25-80 years with non-small cell lung cancer. The CDR3 runs from the conserved cysteine through the conserved F or W. A D gene is named only where the DNA matches it firmly. Expanded clones get a size class; other rows say once, few or many, or leave the size out.

J: TRBJ1-2; size: .; D: TRBD1; V: TRBV7-3; DNA: TGTGCCAGCAGTTCGATTCAGGGGGCTCACTATGGCTACACCTTC; CDR3: CASSSIQGAHYGYTF
J: TRBJ2-1; size: .; D: .; V: TRBV2; DNA: TGTGCCAGCACCACATTGGGGCAGCAGTTCTTC; CDR3: CASTTLGQQFF
J: TRBJ1-2; size: .; D: .; V: TRBV11-2; DNA: TGTGCCAGCAGCCAAGGGAGAGTCTATGGCTACACCTTC; CDR3: CASSQGRVYGYTF
J: TRBJ2-3; size: .; D: TRBD1; V: TRBV5-1; DNA: TGCGCCAGCAGCCGGGTGGGACAGGGGGCGGATGAAGATACGCAGTATTTT; CDR3: CASSRVGQGADEDTQYF
J: TRBJ2-2; size: .; D: .; V: TRBV6-6; DNA: TGTGCCAGCGACTCGGGAACCGGGGAGCTGTTTTTT; CDR3: CASDSGTGELFF
J: TRBJ1-1; size: .; D: .; V: TRBV25-1; DNA: TGTGCCAGCAGCATGACAGCGAACACTGAAGCTTTCTTT; CDR3: CASSMTANTEAFF
J: TRBJ2-7; size: .; D: .; V: TRBV9; DNA: TGTGCCAGCAGCCCACAGACAGTCTCCTACGAGCAGTACTTC; CDR3: CASSPQTVSYEQYF
J: TRBJ1-4; size: .; D: .; V: TRBV10-3; DNA: TGTGCCATCAGTGTAGGAGGAAAACTGTTTTTT; CDR3: CAISVGGKLFF
J: TRBJ2-7; size: .; D: TRBD1; V: TRBV12-5; DNA: TGTGCTAGTGCCCTCGGACAGGGGGCGAGCTACGAGCAGTACTTC; CDR3: CASALGQGASYEQYF
J: TRBJ2-3; size: .; D: TRBD2; V: TRBV3-1/TRBV3-2; DNA: TGTGCCAGCAGCCTGAAAATGGCGGGGGGCCTTGAGCAGTATTTT; CDR3: CASSLKMAGGLEQYF
J: TRBJ1-1; size: .; D: .; V: TRBV19; DNA: TGTGCCAGTAGTACCCAGCGAAACACTGAAGCTTTCTTT; CDR3: CASSTQRNTEAFF
J: TRBJ2-7; size: .; D: TRBD1; V: TRBV24-1; DNA: TGTGCCACCAGTGCAGGGACAGGGGACCACGAGCAGTACTTC; CDR3: CATSAGTGDHEQYF
J: TRBJ2-5; size: .; D: TRBD2; V: TRBV7-6; DNA: TGTGCCAGCAGCTTCGGACTAGCGGGAGGGTCAAAAGAGACCCAGTACTTC; CDR3: CASSFGLAGGSKETQYF
J: TRBJ2-2; size: .; D: .; V: TRBV5-1; DNA: TGCGCCAGCAGCTTGACGCAGGTCACCGGGGAGCTGTTTTTT; CDR3: CASSLTQVTGELFF
J: TRBJ2-2; size: .; D: .; V: TRBV27; DNA: TGTGCCAGCAGTTTACAGCGGGCTAACACCGGGGAGCTGTTTTTT; CDR3: CASSLQRANTGELFF
J: TRBJ1-5; size: few; D: TRBD1; V: TRBV7-8; DNA: TGTGCCAGCAGCCGGGACAGGGCCCTTAGCAATCAGCCCCAGCATTTT; CDR3: CASSRDRALSNQPQHF
J: TRBJ1-4; size: few; D: .; V: TRBV7-2; DNA: TGTGCCAGCAGCTTAGCCCCAGTCGGGGGGAGAGGGTCAACTAATGAAAAACTGTTTTTT; CDR3: CASSLAPVGGRGSTNEKLFF
J: TRBJ2-7; size: once; D: .; V: TRBV7-6; DNA: TGTGCCAGCAGCCACCGAGCGTGGGCCACCGGGGGCTACGAGCAGTACTTC; CDR3: CASSHRAWATGGYEQYF
J: TRBJ2-3; size: few; D: TRBD2; V: TRBV5-6; DNA: TGTGCCAGCAGCTTGCCCGGGACTATAGCAGATACGCAGTATTTT; CDR3: CASSLPGTIADTQYF
J: TRBJ1-1; size: once; D: .; V: TRBV6-5; DNA: TGTGCCAGCAGTTTTCGACAGACCTTTGGGGCTGAAGCTTTCTTT; CDR3: CASSFRQTFGAEAFF
J: TRBJ1-1; size: .; D: TRBD1; V: TRBV19; DNA: TGTGCCAGTCGGGAGACAGGGCTGAACACTGAAGCTTTCTTT; CDR3: CASRETGLNTEAFF
J: TRBJ1-4; size: once; D: .; V: TRBV30; DNA: TGTGCCTGGAGGAAAGAGAATGAAAAACTGTTTTTT; CDR3: CAWRKENEKLFF
J: TRBJ2-2; size: .; D: TRBD1; V: TRBV3-1/TRBV3-2; DNA: TGTGCCAGCAGCCCCCGGACAGGGAGTACCGGGGAGCTGTTTTTT; CDR3: CASSPRTGSTGELFF
J: TRBJ2-7; size: .; D: TRBD2; V: TRBV19; DNA: TGTGCCAGCGCGCGGCTAGCGGGAGCTTACGAGCAGTACTTC; CDR3: CASARLAGAYEQYF
J: TRBJ2-3; size: .; D: .; V: TRBV30; DNA: TGTGCCTGGAGAGACCAGGGCAGGGGATACGATGGACATTTT; CDR3: CAWRDQGRGYDGHF
J: TRBJ1-4; size: .; D: .; V: TRBV30; DNA: TGTGCCTGGAGTCGCCAGGGGATCGAAAAACTGTTTTTT; CDR3: CAWSRQGIEKLFF
J: TRBJ1-1; size: .; D: TRBD1; V: TRBV9; DNA: TGTGCCAGCAGCGTAACGACAGGGGGAACTGAAGCTTTCTTT; CDR3: CASSVTTGGTEAFF
J: TRBJ2-7; size: .; D: .; V: TRBV29-1; DNA: TGCAGCGCCCAGTTGGGGGTTGGCGAGCAGTACTTC; CDR3: CSAQLGVGEQYF
J: TRBJ2-1; size: .; D: TRBD2; V: TRBV19; DNA: TGTGCCAGTAGGGGACTAGCGGGAGGGCCGATCTTCTTC; CDR3: CASRGLAGGPIFF
J: TRBJ1-3; size: .; D: .; V: TRBV6-5; DNA: TGTGCCAGCAGCGACGTGACTCAGGGAAACACCATATATTTT; CDR3: CASSDVTQGNTIYF
J: TRBJ2-3; size: .; D: .; V: TRBV18; DNA: TGTGCCAGCTCACCAATCCACACAGATACGCAGTATTTT; CDR3: CASSPIHTDTQYF
J: TRBJ1-6; size: .; D: .; V: TRBV27; DNA: TGTGCCAGCAGCCTCCAAGGCTCAGGAACCCTCCACTTT; CDR3: CASSLQGSGTLHF
J: TRBJ2-1; size: few; D: TRBD2; V: TRBV5-1; DNA: TGCGCCAGCAGCTTGGGACTAGCGGACAATGAGCAGTTCTTC; CDR3: CASSLGLADNEQFF
J: TRBJ1-2; size: .; D: .; V: TRBV11-2; DNA: TGTGCCAGCAGCTTAGTGCCGGGGGTTGAGTATGGCTACACCTTC; CDR3: CASSLVPGVEYGYTF
J: TRBJ1-3; size: few; D: .; V: TRBV7-9; DNA: TGTGCCAGCAGAATAGGGGCTGGAAACACCATATATTTT; CDR3: CASRIGAGNTIYF
J: TRBJ2-7; size: .; D: .; V: TRBV6-5; DNA: TGTGCCAGCAGAGGGCCGAACTCTAGGGAGCAGTACTTC; CDR3: CASRGPNSREQYF
J: TRBJ1-1; size: once; D: .; V: TRBV27; DNA: TGTGCCAGCAGTTTACCCACCCCCACAGGGAGGGGCACTGAAGCTTTCTTT; CDR3: CASSLPTPTGRGTEAFF
J: TRBJ1-1; size: .; D: .; V: TRBV30; DNA: TGTGCCTGGAGTCAGGGTACTGAAGCTTTCTTT; CDR3: CAWSQGTEAFF
J: TRBJ1-1; size: .; D: .; V: TRBV19; DNA: TGTGCCAGTATCATCGGGAACACTGAAGCTTTCTTT; CDR3: CASIIGNTEAFF
J: TRBJ2-2; size: once; D: .; V: TRBV30; DNA: TGTGCCTGGAGTGTTAGTATCACCGGGGAGCTGTTTTTT; CDR3: CAWSVSITGELFF
J: TRBJ1-5; size: once; D: TRBD1; V: TRBV27; DNA: TGTGCCAGCCGGACAGGGACCGGTAGCAATCAGCCCCAGCATTTT; CDR3: CASRTGTGSNQPQHF
J: TRBJ1-2; size: .; D: .; V: TRBV6-2/TRBV6-3; DNA: TGTGCCAGCAGTCTACAGGAGGCTGGCTACACCTTC; CDR3: CASSLQEAGYTF
J: TRBJ2-4; size: .; D: .; V: TRBV11-2; DNA: TGTGCCAGCAGCTTCGAGGGGCCTTGGGAAAACATTCAGTACTTC; CDR3: CASSFEGPWENIQYF